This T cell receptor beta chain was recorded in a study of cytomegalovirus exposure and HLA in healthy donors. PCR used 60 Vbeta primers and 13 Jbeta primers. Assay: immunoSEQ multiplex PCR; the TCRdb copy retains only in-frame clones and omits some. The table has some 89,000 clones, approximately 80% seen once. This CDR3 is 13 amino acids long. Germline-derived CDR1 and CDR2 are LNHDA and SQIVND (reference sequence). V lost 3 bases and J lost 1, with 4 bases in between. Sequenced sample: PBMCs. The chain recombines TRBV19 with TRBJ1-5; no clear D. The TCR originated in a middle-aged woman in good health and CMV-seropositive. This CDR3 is CASSIQSNQPQHF. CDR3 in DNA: TGTGCCAGTAGTATCCAGAGCAATCAGCCCCAGCATTTT.